The 13 T cell receptor beta chains below come from one sample, sequenced in a study of T cells in localized non-small cell lung cancer (dated by TCRdb to 2020 to 2021). The library relied on the immunoSEQ multiplex PCR assay. Not all clones reach the TCRdb copy of this immuneACCESS table, which keeps in-frame sequences only. Checked studies attribute under half of the gap to unresolved V genes and leave the rest unexplained. The table for this sample lists around 100,000 clones; about 91% of them were counted only once. The ten biggest clones cover roughly 14% of the sample. This sample comprised peripheral blood, obtained before any cancer treatment. The receptors here all came from a man aged 35 to 69 with stage I squamous cell lung carcinoma.

The chain is built from TRBV29-1 and TRBJ2-3; 7 bases match TRBD1. The germline CDR1 and CDR2 sequences are SQVTM and ANQGSEA. The CDR3 length is 15 residues. Germline trimming cut 6 bases from V and 3 bases from J; bases unmatched to any gene: 12. The CDR3 nucleotides read TGCAGCGTCTTACCGACAGGGCGAGTGACAGATACGCAGTATTTT. It yields the protein CSVLPTGRVTDTQYF.

The chain carries TRBV5-1 and TRBJ1-2; D not resolved. Trimming stripped 4 bases from V and 8 bases from J, with 15 bases between. The CDR3 has 13 amino acids. Germline-derived CDR1 and CDR2 are SGHRS and YFSETQ. The CDR3 region has the DNA TGCGCCAGCAGCCTAATTAGTCCTCCAGGCTACACCTTC. Its protein is CASSLISPPGYTF. The whole variable domain, filled in from reference TRBV5-1 and TRBJ1-2, reads KAGVTQTPRYLIKTRGQQVTLSCSPISGHRSVSWYQQTPGQGLQFLFEYFSETQRNKGNFPGRFSGRQFSNSRSEMNVSTLELGDSALYLCASSLISPPGYTFGSGTRLTVV.

The chain uses TRBV7-2 and TRBJ1-4, with 9 bases lining up with TRBD1. The CDR3 has 15 amino acids. CDR1 is SGHTA and CDR2 is FQGNSA in the germline V gene. V lost 5 bases to trimming and J lost 5 bases; unmatched junction nucleotides: 6. The CDR3 nucleotides read TGTGCCAGCAGCCTCATGGGGACAGGGAATGAAAAACTGTTTTTT. Protein product: CASSLMGTGNEKLFF.

The rearrangement uses TRBV5-1 and TRBJ2-7, with D perhaps TRBD1 or TRBD2 (5 bases each). Trimming removed 0 bases at V and 6 bases at J, with 7 bases between. Germline V lookup: CDR1 SGHRS, CDR2 YFSETQ. The CDR3 covers 12 residues. Here the CDR3 reads CASSLEGREQYF. CDR3 DNA sequence: TGCGCCAGCAGCTTGGAGGGACGCGAGCAGTACTTC.

The genes are TRBV5-4 and TRBJ1-2, with 8 bases identical to TRBD1. The CDR3 consists of 14 residues. Trimming cost V 0 bases and J 6 bases; bases outside gene matches: 4. Per germline, CDR1 SGHNT and CDR2 YYREEE (reference sequence). This CDR3 is CASSLDRGFNGYTF. In DNA form, the CDR3 reads TGTGCCAGCAGCTTGGACAGGGGGTTCAATGGCTACACCTTC.

The CDR3 loop is CASSRQGTQPQHF. For the CDR3, the DNA is TGTGCCAGCAGCCGACAGGGGACTCAGCCCCAGCATTTT. The rearrangement joins TRBV5-8 to TRBJ1-5; 8 positions agree with TRBD1. Germline CDR1 is SGHTS and CDR2 is YDEGEE. Trimming at V came to 4 bases and at J to 6 bases, leaving 3 bases not matched to a gene. CDR3 size: 13 residues.

The rearrangement joins TRBV9 to TRBJ2-1; 12 bases fit TRBD2. With V trimmed by 0 bases and J by 6 bases, 4 bases remained unmatched. CDR1 is SGDLS and CDR2 is YYNGEE in the germline V gene. The CDR3 is 16 residues long. CDR3 DNA: TGTGCCAGCAGCGTAGGACTAGCGGGGGATTCCAATGAGCAGTTCTTC. This encodes CASSVGLAGDSNEQFF.

The chain links TRBV25-1 to TRBJ2-1; TRBD2 matches 10 bases. The CDR3 extends over 18 amino acids. Germline assignment: CDR1 MGHDK and CDR2 SYGVNS. The ends lost 7 bases at V and 5 bases at J; junction bases unmatched: 17. Written as DNA, the CDR3 is TGTGCCAGCACCCCGAGGGGAGCGGGGGGGCCTAAAGACAATGAGCAGTTCTTC. It yields the protein CASTPRGAGGPKDNEQFF. Complete variable domain (other parts from reference TRBV25-1 and TRBJ2-1): EADIYQTPRYLVIGTGKKITLECSQTMGHDKMYWYQQDPGMELHLIHYSYGVNSTEKGDLSSESTVSRIRTEHFPLTLESARPSHTSQYLCASTPRGAGGPKDNEQFFGPGTRLTVL.

This clone came up a few times. V and J are TRBV4-2 and TRBJ1-1; perhaps TRBD1 as D (6 bases). V gave up 3 bases and J gave up 1 base, with 6 bases separating them. This CDR3 contains 13 residues. Germline lookup yields CDR1 LGHNA and CDR2 YNFKEQ. The DNA of the CDR3 is TGTGCCAGCAGCCAGACAGGGAACACTGAAGCTTTCTTT. Translated, it gives CASSQTGNTEAFF.

This chain joins TRBV5-4 and TRBJ1-2; D gene unclear. In germline, CDR1 is SGHNT, CDR2 YYREEE (reference sequence). Trimming shortened V by 1 base and J by 4 bases, and 11 bases separated the two germline ends. The CDR3 contains 14 residues. CDR3 sequence reads: CASSLQYSGYGYTF. CDR3 DNA: TGTGCCAGCAGCTTGCAATACAGCGGCTATGGCTACACCTTC.

The chain recombines TRBV5-4 with TRBJ2-4; 9 bases match TRBD2. The germline gives CDR1 SGHNT, CDR2 YYREEE (reference sequence). The V segment lost 4 bases and the J segment 6 bases; nucleotides outside the gene matches: 11. The CDR3 covers 16 residues. The CDR3 DNA reads as TGTGCCAGCAGCCCTGGCAGCCTAGCGGGGAGAAACATTCAGTACTTC. Translating gives CASSPGSLAGRNIQYF.

The chain carries TRBV7-6 and TRBJ1-6; 10 bases are a match to TRBD1. V gave up 5 bases and J gave up 7 bases; unmatched junction bases: 5. This CDR3 region has 15 residues. Germline V CDR1 and CDR2: SGHVS, FNYEAQ. The CDR3 loop reads CASSEGQGKNSPLHF. CDR3 sequence (DNA): TGTGCCAGCAGCGAGGGACAGGGGAAAAATTCACCCCTCCACTTT.

This chain joins TRBV5-5 and TRBJ2-2, with 9 bases that match TRBD1. The CDR3 sequence is 15 residues long. Germline lookup yields CDR1 SGHKS and CDR2 YYEKEE (reference sequence). J gave up 2 bases and V 4 bases, and 3 bases lay outside the gene matches. The CDR3 reads CASSRDRANTGELFF. The CDR3 nucleotides are TGTGCCAGCAGCCGGGACAGGGCAAACACCGGGGAGCTGTTTTTT.